Below are 21 T cell receptor beta chains sequenced from a single sample in a study of beta chain features in type 1 diabetes. Study observations and caveats: In every one of the four CD4+ subsets, TCRB CDR3s were moderately but significantly shorter in Type 1 diabetes patients.

Investigators reverse transcribed all isolated RNA, so they sequenced expressed TCRB transcripts. Produced via immunoSEQ multiplex PCR; TCRdb's table is partial and in-frame only. The sample includes hundreds of thousands of clones, approximately 11% of them seen just once. These receptors are not linked to any known antigen. Source material: naive CD4+ T cells from blood. Receptors were obtained from a man aged 25 to 45 with type 1 diabetes.

This clone showed up just a few times. This chain links TRBV4-3 with TRBJ1-1, with D tentatively TRBD1 (5 bases). This CDR3 is built from 15 residues. V gave up 0 bases and J gave up 6 bases, with 14 bases separating them. The germline gives CDR1 LGHNA, CDR2 YSLEER. CDR3 in amino acids: CASSQDPQGRAEAFF. In DNA, the CDR3 is TGCGCCAGCAGCCAAGATCCCCAGGGCCGGGCTGAAGCTTTCTTT.

The CDR3 region is CASSPKKRGVFYEQYF. The CDR3 coding sequence is TGTGCCAGCAGCCCTAAAAAGCGGGGGGTATTCTACGAGCAGTACTTC. The chain employs TRBV7-9 and TRBJ2-7, with 9 bases that match TRBD2. CDR3 length: 16 residues. Per the germline V gene, CDR1 is SEHNR and CDR2 is FQNEAQ (reference sequence). Unmatched junction bases numbered 11, after V lost 5 bases and J lost 3 bases.

This clone was picked up a small number of times. The chain recombines TRBV2 with TRBJ1-2; D ambiguous. CDR1 SNHLY and CDR2 FYNNEI come from the germline V gene. CDR3 length: 14 residues. The ends were cut back, 1 base at V and 7 bases at J, with 13 bases in the middle. The CDR3: CASSEGRPHGGYTF. The CDR3 DNA is TGTGCCAGCAGTGAAGGCAGGCCCCATGGTGGCTACACCTTC.

This clone was recorded a few times. The rearrangement joins TRBV10-3 to TRBJ2-3; D unresolved. Germline V lookup: CDR1 ENHRY, CDR2 SYGVKD. V lost 0 bases and J lost 1, with 5 bases in between. The CDR3 sequence is 14 residues long. In DNA, the CDR3 is TGTGCCATCAGTGAGTCACTACGCACAGATACGCAGTATTTT. Its protein product is CAISESLRTDTQYF.

This chain links TRBV21-1 with TRBJ1-5; TRBD1 is the table's D call, not checked against the DNA. TRBV21-1 is assigned pseudogene status. This CDR3 has 17 residues. CDR3 nucleotide sequence: TGTGCCAGCAGCAAAGGGGGGCAGGGTCAGGGTGATCAGCCCCAGCATTTT. This codes for CASSKGGQGQGDQPQHF.

The chain has TRBV18 and TRBJ2-7; D is undetermined. CDR1 and CDR2 from the germline V gene are KGHSH and LQKENI. V lost 3 bases and J 1 base, leaving 7 bases between the germline ends. This CDR3 has 13 amino acids. The CDR3 is CASSPVSSYEQYF. The CDR3 nucleotides read TGTGCCAGCTCACCGGTCAGTTCCTACGAGCAGTACTTC.

The chain employs TRBV28 and TRBJ1-1; D is possibly TRBD1 (6 bases). In germline, CDR1 is MDHEN, CDR2 SYDVKM. The CDR3 has 15 residues. V dropped 5 bases and J dropped 2 bases, with 15 bases sitting between them. The CDR3 DNA reads as TGTGCCAGCAGTGCCCAGGGGAGGGGAAACACTGAAGCTTTCTTT. Translated, it gives CASSAQGRGNTEAFF.

The rearrangement uses TRBV6-6 and TRBJ2-7; 8 positions match TRBD1. CDR1 and CDR2 from the germline V gene are MNHNY and SVGAGI (reference sequence). The CDR3 has 11 amino acids. J was trimmed by 6 bases and V by 6 bases; bases with no gene match: 1. CDR3 region: CASRDRGEQYF. As DNA, the CDR3 is TGTGCCAGCAGAGACAGGGGCGAGCAGTACTTC.

This clone came up a few times. The chain recombines TRBV4-3 with TRBJ2-3, with D perhaps matching TRBD2 (5 bases). CDR3 length: 15 amino acids. The ends were cut back, 0 bases at V and 4 bases at J, with 11 bases in the middle. CDR1 and CDR2 from the germline V gene are LGHNA and YSLEER. The CDR3 sequence: CASSQEVGDADTQYF. The CDR3 DNA reads TGCGCCAGCAGCCAAGAAGTCGGGGATGCAGATACGCAGTATTTT.

This chain links TRBV6-5 with TRBJ1-5; D perhaps matches TRBD1 (5 bases). Per the germline V gene, CDR1 is MNHEY and CDR2 is SVGAGI. The CDR3 runs to 14 residues. Trimming removed 7 bases at V and 6 bases at J, with 16 bases between. The CDR3 DNA reads TGTGCCAGCACTCCGGGGGGTTGGGGTCAGCCCCAGCATTTT. Residues: CASTPGGWGQPQHF.

This rearrangement joins TRBV5-4 to TRBJ2-5, with 13 bases aligning to TRBD2. V was pared by 4 bases and J by 1 base, with 4 bases of the junction left unmatched. Germline V gene data show CDR1 as SGHNT and CDR2 as YYREEE (reference sequence). The CDR3 sequence is 16 residues long. CDR3: CASSRTSGGFQETQYF. Written as DNA, the CDR3 is TGTGCCAGCAGCAGGACTAGCGGGGGATTCCAAGAGACCCAGTACTTC.

This clone was seen a few times. Different DNA sequences within this sample yield the same CDR3. This sequence joins TRBV7-3 and TRBJ2-5; 7 nucleotides agree with TRBD1. CDR3 length equals 13 residues. J was trimmed by 2 bases and V by 5 bases; bases with no gene match: 2. Germline CDR1 is SGHTA and CDR2 is FQGTGA. CDR3 sequence reads: CASSRGQQETQYF. In nucleotides, the CDR3 is TGTGCCAGCAGCCGGGGACAGCAAGAGACCCAGTACTTC.

This clone has only a few counts. The V call is TRBV6-5, the J call TRBJ1-2, with TRBD1 matching over 10 bases. The trim removed 5 bases at V and 5 bases at J, leaving 5 bases unmatched. The germline V gene has CDR1 MNHEY and CDR2 SVGAGI. This CDR3 contains 14 residues. The CDR3 spells CASSPGTGVYGYTF. The CDR3 nucleotides read TGTGCCAGCAGTCCTGGGACAGGGGTGTATGGCTACACCTTC.

There are a few counts of this clone. V is TRBV5-4 and J is TRBJ2-7; D is perhaps TRBD1 (6 bases). The CDR3 covers 13 residues. The germline V and J ends were trimmed by 4 bases and 8 bases, with 16 bases remaining between them. Germline CDR1 reads SGHNT; CDR2 reads YYREEE (reference sequence). The CDR3 loop is CASSTSSGAQQYF. CDR3 bases: TGTGCCAGCAGCACCTCATCAGGGGCGCAGCAGTACTTC.

In its sample, this clone was seen a few times. The rearrangement uses TRBV5-6 and TRBJ1-2, with 8 bases fitting TRBD1. The germline gives CDR1 SGHDT, CDR2 YYEEEE. This CDR3 is built from 13 residues. V lost 4 bases to trimming and J lost 7 bases; unmatched junction nucleotides: 6. This CDR3 is CASSTDRGSGYTF. The CDR3 DNA is TGTGCCAGCAGCACCGACAGGGGTTCTGGCTACACCTTC. Looking up the rest from reference TRBV5-6 and TRBJ1-2 gives the full variable domain: DAGVTQSPTHLIKTRGQQVTLRCSPKSGHDTVSWYQQALGQGPQFIFQYYEEEERQRGNFPDRFSGHQFPNYSSELNVNALLLGDSALYLCASSTDRGSGYTFGSGTRLTVV.

This clone was detected only a few times. The chain links TRBV2 to TRBJ2-7; TRBD2 might be the D (6 bases). Between the trimmed V and J ends, which lost 7 bases and 5 bases, there was a span of 18 bases. The CDR3 loop spans 14 amino acids. The germline V gene has CDR1 SNHLY and CDR2 FYNNEI. Here the CDR3 reads CASIAQGRGNEQYF. The CDR3 region has the DNA TGTGCCAGCATCGCCCAAGGCCGGGGGAACGAGCAGTACTTC.

This chain's CDR3 is CASSLGAGPDTQYF. CDR3 DNA sequence: TGTGCCAGCAGCTTAGGGGCAGGGCCAGATACGCAGTATTTT. V usage is TRBV11-3 and J usage is TRBJ2-3; perhaps TRBD1 as D (5 bases). The CDR3 is 14 amino acids. In germline, CDR1 is SGHNT, CDR2 YENEEA. The V gene lost 1 base and the J gene lost 4 bases, with 9 bases spanning the gap.

Only one count was recorded for this clone. Here the CDR3 reads CASSAVGGGGLGGTQYF. CDR3 nucleotides: TGTGCCAGCAGTGCTGTTGGCGGCGGGGGGCTGGGGGGGACCCAGTACTTC. This sequence joins TRBV25-1 and TRBJ2-5; 8 nucleotides match TRBD2. Trimming took 4 bases from V and 7 from J; bases not matched to a gene: 17. The CDR3 totals 17 residues. Germline CDR1 and CDR2: MGHDK and SYGVNS. Full variable domain (missing parts from reference TRBV25-1 and TRBJ2-5): EADIYQTPRYLVIGTGKKITLECSQTMGHDKMYWYQQDPGMELHLIHYSYGVNSTEKGDLSSESTVSRIRTEHFPLTLESARPSHTSQYLCASSAVGGGGLGGTQYFGPGTRLLVL.

The chain joins TRBV9 to TRBJ2-1; maybe TRBD2 (7 bases). V was trimmed by 5 bases and J by 4 bases, leaving 19 bases between them. The germline CDR1 and CDR2 sequences are SGDLS and YYNGEE. This CDR3 contains 16 residues. CDR3 DNA sequence: TGTGCCAGCAGTCGCCTCTCGGGGGGCGTTTACAATGAGCAGTTCTTC. As protein: CASSRLSGGVYNEQFF.

This clone was detected only a few times. The chain carries TRBV28 and TRBJ1-1; D remains unclear. Trimming cost V 6 bases and J 8 bases, with 13 bases left between them. Per germline, CDR1 MDHEN and CDR2 SYDVKM. This CDR3 contains 12 residues. For the CDR3, the DNA is TGTGCCAGCAGGCTTACCGCCGGGGAAGCTTTCTTT. This encodes CASRLTAGEAFF.

CDR3 in DNA: TGCGCCAGCAGCTCCAGTGGCAGGGGAGAGACCCAGTACTTC. The encoded protein is CASSSSGRGETQYF. J is TRBJ2-5 and V is TRBV5-1; maybe TRBD1 (6 bases). This CDR3 is built from 14 residues. Germline V CDR1 and CDR2: SGHRS, YFSETQ. With 3 bases removed from V and 4 bases from J, the gap between germline ends came to 13 bases.